This TCR beta chain derives from a study of tumor-infiltrating lymphocytes in primary liver carcinoma. For this clonotype: Its specificity is unknown. A junction end diverges from the germline sequence, so it may reflect a read error.

Synthesis of TCR beta cDNA was carried out from 500 ng total RNA with a constant-region primer. Three-round nested multiplex PCR performed with slightly modified ARM-PCR produced the TCR beta libraries. It was with TRBV1-TRBV30 forward primers and a C-beta reverse primer that the first two PCR rounds were run, at approximately 9 cycles each. TCRdb recomputed calls from the multiplex PCR reads with MiXCR, one row per CDR3 protein. The data contain about 190,000 distinct CDR3 sequences, around 81% of them singletons. Germline CDR1 is SGHNT and CDR2 is YYREEE (reference sequence). This CDR3 has 16 residues. Whole-study findings and limits: It was observed that only about 8-25% of the top clones appeared in every one of the five tumor regions.

Between roughly 20 and 32 mg of unsorted bulk tissue served as the source from which RNA and DNA were co-extracted. Every one of the tumor samples had a viable tumor cell content above 75%. The sequenced material came from tumor tissue from primary liver carcinoma. The clonotype was recovered from a man aged 35-49 years with primary liver carcinoma and hepatitis B virus infection. The chain employs TRBV5-4 and TRBJ1-3, with D hard to call. CDR3 region: CASSFLSSSYGNTINF. Written as DNA, the CDR3 is TGTGCCAGCAGCTTTTTGAGTTCCAGCTATGGAAACACCATAAATTTT. Drawing the rest from reference TRBV5-4 and TRBJ1-3, the complete variable domain is ETGVTQSPTHLIKTRGQQVTLRCSSQSGHNTVSWYQQALGQGPQFIFQYYREEENGRGNFPPRFSGLQFPNYSSELNVNALELDDSALYLCASSFLSSSYGNTINFGEGSWLTVV.